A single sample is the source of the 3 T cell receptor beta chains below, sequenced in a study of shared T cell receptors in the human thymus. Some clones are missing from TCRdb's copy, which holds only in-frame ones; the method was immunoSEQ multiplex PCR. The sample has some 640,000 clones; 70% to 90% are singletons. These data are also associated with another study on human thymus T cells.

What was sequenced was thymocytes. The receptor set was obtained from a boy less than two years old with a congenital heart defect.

The CDR3 DNA sequence: TGTGCCAGCAGCTATAGGTCTACCGGGACAGGGACCTACGAGCAGTACTTC. It codes for CASSYRSTGTGTYEQYF. V usage is TRBV7-6 and J usage is TRBJ2-7; 9 nucleotides align to TRBD1. The CDR3 contains 17 residues. V shed 4 bases, J shed 2 bases, and the junction held 12 bases outside the gene matches. Germline V CDR1 and CDR2: SGHVS, FNYEAQ. Variable domain in full (rest from reference TRBV7-6 and TRBJ2-7): GAGVSQSPRYKVTKRGQDVALRCDPISGHVSLYWYRQALGQGPEFLTYFNYEAQQDKSGLPNDRFSAERPEGSISTLTIQRTEQRDSAMYRCASSYRSTGTGTYEQYFGPGTRLTVT.

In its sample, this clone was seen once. The CDR3 loop is CASSSLRTSGTYNEQFF. CDR3 in DNA: TGTGCCAGCAGCTCACTCCGGACTAGCGGAACCTACAATGAGCAGTTCTTC. The chain carries TRBV7-6 and TRBJ2-1; TRBD2 agrees at 10 bases. The V gene's germline CDR1 is SGHVS and CDR2 FNYEAQ. The CDR3 length is 17 residues. V lost 4 bases to trimming and J lost 2 bases; unmatched junction nucleotides: 8.

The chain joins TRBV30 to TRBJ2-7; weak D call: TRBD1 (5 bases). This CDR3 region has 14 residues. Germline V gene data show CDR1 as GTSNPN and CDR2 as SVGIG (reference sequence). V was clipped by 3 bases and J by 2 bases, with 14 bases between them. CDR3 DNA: TGTGCCTGGAGAGTCGAGACAGCCCCCTACGAGCAGTACTTC. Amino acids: CAWRVETAPYEQYF.